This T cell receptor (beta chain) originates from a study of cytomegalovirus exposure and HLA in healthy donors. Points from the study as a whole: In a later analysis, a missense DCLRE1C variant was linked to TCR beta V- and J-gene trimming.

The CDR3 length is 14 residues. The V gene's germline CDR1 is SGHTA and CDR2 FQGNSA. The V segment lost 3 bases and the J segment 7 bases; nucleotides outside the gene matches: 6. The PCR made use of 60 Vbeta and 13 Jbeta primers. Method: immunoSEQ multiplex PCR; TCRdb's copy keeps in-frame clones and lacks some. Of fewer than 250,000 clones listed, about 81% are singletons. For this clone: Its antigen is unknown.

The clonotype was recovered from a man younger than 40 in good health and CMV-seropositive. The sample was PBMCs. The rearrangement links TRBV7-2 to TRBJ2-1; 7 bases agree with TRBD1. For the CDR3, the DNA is TGTGCCAGCAGCTTGGTCAGCAGGGGGAATGAGCAGTTCTTC. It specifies CASSLVSRGNEQFF.